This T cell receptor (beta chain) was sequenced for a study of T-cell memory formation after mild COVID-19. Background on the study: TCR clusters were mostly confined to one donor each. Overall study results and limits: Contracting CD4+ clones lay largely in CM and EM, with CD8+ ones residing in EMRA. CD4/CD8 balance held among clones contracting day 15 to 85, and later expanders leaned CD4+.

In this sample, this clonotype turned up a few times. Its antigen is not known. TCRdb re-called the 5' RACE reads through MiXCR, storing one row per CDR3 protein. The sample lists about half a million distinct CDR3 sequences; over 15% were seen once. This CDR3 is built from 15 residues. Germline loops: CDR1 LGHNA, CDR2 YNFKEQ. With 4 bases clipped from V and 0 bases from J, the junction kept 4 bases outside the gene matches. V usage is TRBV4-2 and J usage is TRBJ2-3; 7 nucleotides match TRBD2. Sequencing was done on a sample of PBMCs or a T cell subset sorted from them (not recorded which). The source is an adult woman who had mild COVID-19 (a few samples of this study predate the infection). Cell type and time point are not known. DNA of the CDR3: TGTGCCAGCAGCCCAGAGCGGGACAGCACAGATACGCAGTATTTT. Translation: CASSPERDSTDTQYF.